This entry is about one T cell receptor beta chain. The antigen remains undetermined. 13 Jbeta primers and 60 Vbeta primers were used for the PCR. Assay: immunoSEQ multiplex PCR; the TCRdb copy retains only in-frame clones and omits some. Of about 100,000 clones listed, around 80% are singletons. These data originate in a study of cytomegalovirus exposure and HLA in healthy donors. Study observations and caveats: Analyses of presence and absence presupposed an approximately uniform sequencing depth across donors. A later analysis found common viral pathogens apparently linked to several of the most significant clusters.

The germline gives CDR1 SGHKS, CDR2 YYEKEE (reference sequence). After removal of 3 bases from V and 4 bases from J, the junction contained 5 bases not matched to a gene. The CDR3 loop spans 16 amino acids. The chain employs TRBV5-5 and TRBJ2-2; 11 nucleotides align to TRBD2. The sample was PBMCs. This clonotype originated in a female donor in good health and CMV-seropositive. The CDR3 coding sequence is TGTGCCAGCAGCTCTACTAGCGGGAGTGGCACCGGGGAGCTGTTTTTT. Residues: CASSSTSGSGTGELFF.